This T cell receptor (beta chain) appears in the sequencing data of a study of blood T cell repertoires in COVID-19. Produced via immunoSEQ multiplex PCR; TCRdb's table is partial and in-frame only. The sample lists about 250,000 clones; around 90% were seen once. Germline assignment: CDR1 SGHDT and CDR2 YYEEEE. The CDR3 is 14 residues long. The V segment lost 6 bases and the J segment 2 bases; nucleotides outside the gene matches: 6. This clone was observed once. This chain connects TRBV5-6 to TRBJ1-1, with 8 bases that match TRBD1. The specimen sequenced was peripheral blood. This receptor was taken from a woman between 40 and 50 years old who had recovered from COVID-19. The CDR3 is CASIQTGANTEAFF. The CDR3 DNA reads TGTGCCAGCATACAGACAGGGGCAAACACTGAAGCTTTCTTT. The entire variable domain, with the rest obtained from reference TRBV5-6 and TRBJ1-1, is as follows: DAGVTQSPTHLIKTRGQQVTLRCSPKSGHDTVSWYQQALGQGPQFIFQYYEEEERQRGNFPDRFSGHQFPNYSSELNVNALLLGDSALYLCASIQTGANTEAFFGQGTRLTVV.